These 22 T cell receptor beta chains were all obtained from the same sample, sequenced in a study of metastatic and nonmetastatic thyroid tumors. Treatment of any kind had been given to no patient before thyroid surgery. MiXCR reprocessed the PCR reads for TCRdb. This table holds roughly 25,000 clones, about 20% found once. Sequenced: blood. All receptors derive from a male donor with papillary thyroid cancer or a benign thyroid nodule (not recorded which). Some clones in this sample may be carry-over from other donors' samples.

Ten or more counts support this clone. V gene TRBV3-1 combines with J gene TRBJ1-4; 8 nucleotides line up with TRBD1. With V trimmed by 3 bases and J by 8 bases, 5 bases remained unmatched. CDR3 length equals 14 residues. Germline V lookup: CDR1 LGHDT, CDR2 YNNKEL (reference sequence). DNA of the CDR3: TGTGCCAGCAGCCAGACAGGGGTCTTGGAAAAACTGTTTTTT. Amino acid sequence: CASSQTGVLEKLFF.

The rearrangement joins TRBV5-4 to TRBJ2-3; 9 bases are a match to TRBD1. The junction had 7 bases not matched to a gene; V was cut back by 5 bases and J by 6 bases. Germline V gene data show CDR1 as SGHNT and CDR2 as YYREEE (reference sequence). The CDR3 totals 14 residues. CDR3 in DNA: TGTGCCAGCAGTCCAACTGACAGGGGGGATACGCAGTATTTT. Protein: CASSPTDRGDTQYF.

This clone was counted ten times or more. Other DNA sequences within the sample encode an identical CDR3. V usage is TRBV2 and J usage is TRBJ1-4; no clear D gene. The CDR3 runs to 11 residues. The V and J ends lost 6 bases and 8 bases respectively, with 7 bases between them. In germline, CDR1 is SNHLY, CDR2 FYNNEI. The CDR3 reads CASSPQEKLFF. The CDR3 coding sequence is TGTGCCAGCAGCCCACAGGAAAAACTGTTTTTT.

At least ten counts were recorded for this clone. The chain recombines TRBV5-6 with TRBJ1-2; maybe TRBD1 (5 bases). Germline values: CDR1 SGHDT, CDR2 YYEEEE. The CDR3 is 15 amino acids. V lost 0 bases, J lost 2 bases, and 11 bases lay in between. The CDR3 region is CASSLELQANYGYTF. CDR3 DNA sequence: TGTGCCAGCAGCTTGGAATTACAGGCAAACTATGGCTACACCTTC.

J is TRBJ2-3 and V is TRBV14; D might be TRBD1 (5 bases). Germline CDR1 is SGHDN and CDR2 is FVKESK. The CDR3 spans 17 residues. V was trimmed by 2 bases and J by 1 base, leaving 16 bases between them. In DNA, the CDR3 is TGTGCCAGCAGCCAAAACTCCAGGGTCCCGCGCACAGATACGCAGTATTTT. Translating gives CASSQNSRVPRTDTQYF. The complete variable domain, with remaining parts taken from reference TRBV14 and TRBJ2-3, reads EAGVTQFPSHSVIEKGQTVTLRCDPISGHDNLYWYRRVMGKEIKFLLHFVKESKQDESGMPNNRFLAERTGGTYSTLKVQPAELEDSGVYFCASSQNSRVPRTDTQYFGPGTRLTVL.

This clone was picked up a small number of times. The genes are TRBV28 and TRBJ2-7; possible D gene TRBD2, 5 bases. The CDR3 is 15 amino acids. Germline V gene data show CDR1 as MDHEN and CDR2 as SYDVKM. The V end was cut by 6 bases, the J end by 2 bases, with 17 bases between. The CDR3 bases are TGTGCCAGCAGCCCCTGGGCACACGGGGCCTACGAGCAGTACTTC. It codes for CASSPWAHGAYEQYF.

At least ten counts were recorded for this clone. The V gene is TRBV18, the J gene TRBJ2-4; no definite D call. Deletions cut 3 bases from V and 5 bases from J, with 14 bases between. The CDR3 contains 15 residues. Per germline, CDR1 KGHSH and CDR2 LQKENI. The CDR3 sequence: CASSPLLGVENIQYF. CDR3 DNA sequence: TGTGCCAGCTCACCCCTATTAGGAGTCGAAAACATTCAGTACTTC.

This clone was seen only a few times. A much larger clone sits a single nucleotide away, making a read error possible. In the same sample, other DNA sequences code for this CDR3. The chain carries TRBV7-9 and TRBJ2-3, with unresolved D. The CDR3 has 11 amino acids. Germline assignment: CDR1 SEHNR and CDR2 FQNEAQ (reference sequence). As DNA, the CDR3 is TGTGCCAGCGCGAGTACAGATACGCAGTATTTC. Residues: CASASTDTQYF.

There are many counts of this clone. This rearrangement joins TRBV28 to TRBJ2-7; D perhaps matches TRBD1 (5 bases). CDR3 size: 15 residues. The germline V gene has CDR1 MDHEN and CDR2 SYDVKM. The V end lost 3 bases, the J end lost 0 bases, and 12 bases lay between the germline ends. For the CDR3, the DNA is TGTGCCAGCAGTTTTCAAGGACACCTCTCCTACGAGCAGTACTTC. Translation: CASSFQGHLSYEQYF. Drawing the rest from reference TRBV28 and TRBJ2-7, the complete variable domain is DVKVTQSSRYLVKRTGEKVFLECVQDMDHENMFWYRQDPGLGLRLIYFSYDVKMKEKGDIPEGYSVSREKKERFSLILESASTNQTSMYLCASSFQGHLSYEQYFGPGTRLTVT.

This clone was counted a few times. The chain couples TRBV28 to TRBJ2-7; no definite D call. The germline gives CDR1 MDHEN, CDR2 SYDVKM. The ends were cut back, 5 bases at V and 3 bases at J, with 8 bases in the middle. The CDR3 covers 12 residues. This CDR3 is CASSGVGYEQYF. DNA for the CDR3: TGTGCCAGCAGTGGCGTCGGCTACGAGCAGTACTTC.

V usage is TRBV12-3 or TRBV12-4 and J usage is TRBJ2-7; D is undetermined. V lost 5 bases to trimming and J lost 2 bases, with 7 bases between them. The CDR3 runs 12 residues. CDR3 nucleotide sequence: TGTGCCAGCAGTGTGGCGCCCTACGAGCAGTACTTC. Its protein product is CASSVAPYEQYF.

The J gene is TRBJ2-7, the V gene TRBV6-2 or TRBV6-3; 10 bases map to TRBD1. Looked up from germline, CDR1 is MNHEY and CDR2 is SVGEGT. J was trimmed by 0 bases and V by 2 bases; bases with no gene match: 4. This CDR3 has 16 residues. The CDR3 coding sequence is TGTGCCAGCAGTTACGGCTGGACAGGGGGCTCCTACGAGCAGTACTTC. Protein: CASSYGWTGGSYEQYF.

In this sample, this clone turned up many times. It may be a read error: a sequence one base away is much more abundant. The same CDR3 is also encoded by other DNA sequences in this sample. V usage is TRBV27 and J usage is TRBJ1-1; the D is unclear. Looked up from germline, CDR1 is MNHEY and CDR2 is SMNVEV (reference sequence). V was cut by 6 bases and J by 0 bases, with 14 bases left in between. This CDR3 region has 15 residues. The CDR3 is CASSLRPPLNTEAFF. The CDR3 DNA follows: TGTGCCAGCAGCTTGCGTCCCCCGCTGAACACTGAAGCTTTCTTT.

This clone was recorded many times. This rearrangement joins TRBV7-2 to TRBJ1-6; unclear D gene. Germline CDR1 is SGHTA and CDR2 is FQGNSA. V was clipped by 2 bases and J by 10 bases, with 21 bases between them. This CDR3 comprises 17 residues. CDR3 DNA: TGTGCCAGCAGCTTATCTACGGGCGGTCCCCGCAAATCACCCCTCCACTTT. Translated, it gives CASSLSTGGPRKSPLHF.

This clone was seen many times. The chain combines TRBV30 with TRBJ1-6; D unclear. The germline V and J ends were trimmed by 2 bases and 3 bases, with 8 bases remaining between them. The CDR3 length is 14 residues. The germline gives CDR1 GTSNPN, CDR2 SVGIG (reference sequence). CDR3 loop: CAWSTTLYNSPLHF. The CDR3 DNA follows: TGTGCCTGGAGTACGACCCTCTATAATTCACCCCTCCACTTT.

This clone has at least ten counts. The rearrangement links TRBV20-1 to TRBJ1-1; 7 nucleotides line up with TRBD1. The CDR3 consists of 21 residues. V lost 2 bases and J lost 0; bases outside the gene matches: 24. CDR1 is DFQATT and CDR2 is SNEGSKA in the germline V gene (reference sequence). The CDR3 DNA is TGCAGTGCTAGAACGATTTCCCCTCCCCGGACAGGAGGACTTATGAACACTGAAGCTTTCTTT. Its protein product is CSARTISPPRTGGLMNTEAFF.

About this clone itself: Relative to the germline gene, one junction end is altered; a read error may explain this. V and J are TRBV5-1 and TRBJ1-1; the D is unclear. Looked up from germline, CDR1 is SGHRS and CDR2 is YFSETQ. The CDR3 contains 15 residues. CDR3 residues: CASSLEEYLNTEAFF. In DNA, the CDR3 is TGCGCCAGCAGCTTGGAGGAGTACTTGAATACTGAAGCTTTCTTT.

This clone was recorded at least ten times. This chain uses TRBV18 with TRBJ1-1; D ambiguous. This CDR3 region has 14 residues. V shed 5 bases and J shed 4 bases, with 14 bases lying between them. Germline CDR1 and CDR2: KGHSH and LQKENI. The CDR3 nucleotides read TGTGCCAGCTCATCCTTCGGAGGGTCCACTGAAGCTTTCTTT. Protein sequence: CASSSFGGSTEAFF. Variable domain in full (rest from reference TRBV18 and TRBJ1-1): NAGVMQNPRHLVRRRGQEARLRCSPMKGHSHVYWYRQLPEEGLKFMVYLQKENIIDESGMPKERFSAEFPKEGPSILRIQQVVRGDSAAYFCASSSFGGSTEAFFGQGTRLTVV.

This clone was picked up many times. The J gene is TRBJ1-2, the V gene TRBV6-5; D unclear. The CDR3 is 11 amino acids. In germline, CDR1 is MNHEY, CDR2 SVGAGI. The germline V and J ends were trimmed by 0 bases and 7 bases, with 3 bases remaining between them. This CDR3 is CASSYSTGYTF. DNA for the CDR3: TGTGCCAGCAGTTACTCGACTGGCTACACCTTC.

This clone was recorded a few times. A read error may account for a junction end that differs from germline. The V and J genes are TRBV12-5 and TRBJ2-1, with D possibly matching TRBD2 (7 bases). CDR1 is LGHNT and CDR2 is FRNRAP in the germline V gene. The CDR3 is made up of 14 amino acids. In nucleotides, the CDR3 is TGTGCTAGCCACCTGGGGGGGCCTGCCGATGAGCGGTTCTTC. Translation: CASHLGGPADERFF.

This clone was seen ten or more times. V is TRBV20-1 and J is TRBJ2-2, with D possibly TRBD1 on 6 matching bases. The germline V gene encodes CDR1 DFQATT and CDR2 SNEGSKA (reference sequence). The CDR3 sequence is 14 residues long. Trimming took off 0 bases at V and 5 bases at J, with 10 bases between the two ends. CDR3 sequence (DNA): TGCAGTGCTAGAGATGCGACAGGTACCGGGGAGCTGTTTTTT. It codes for CSARDATGTGELFF.

The table lists this clone with many counts. V is TRBV24-1 and J is TRBJ2-3; 8 nucleotides agree with TRBD2. V shed 6 bases, J shed 4 bases, and the junction held 2 bases outside the gene matches. Germline V gene sequence: CDR1 KGHDR, CDR2 SFDVKD. The CDR3 extends over 13 amino acids. CDR3 region: CATSRGGPDTQYF. The CDR3 region has the DNA TGTGCCACCAGTCGGGGGGGTCCAGATACGCAGTATTTT.